The next 16 T cell receptor beta chains were all read from a single sample in a study of blood T cells in healthy people across ages (dated by TCRdb to 2013 to 2016). The receptor library was made with 5' RACE. TCRdb lists the instrument as Illumina HiSeq 2500. A second 7 to 11 cycle PCR used a sample-barcoded 5' primer and a J-beta primer mix. Through fastp at Q25 and MiXCR, TCRdb rebuilt clones from the public reads, retaining in-frame beta chains. CDR3 protein sequences are deduplicated, and each keeps its most common genes and DNA. The sample data list approximately 1.5 million distinct CDR3 sequences, and 42% of these were observed just once. In total, the top ten clones hold about 4% of the sample. The sequencing sample was made of blood. Source of these receptors: a woman aged 18 to 35 in good health.

This clonotype was seen a handful of times. The rearrangement joins TRBV7-2 to TRBJ2-1; TRBD1 is a possible D gene (6 bases). The length of the CDR3 is 13 residues. V was trimmed by 5 bases and J by 7 bases, leaving 12 bases between them. Germline assignment: CDR1 SGHTA and CDR2 FQGNSA. The CDR3 loop is CASSPQGRNEQFF. CDR3 sequence (DNA): TGTGCCAGCAGCCCTCAGGGGCGGAATGAGCAGTTCTTC.

The chain recombines TRBV4-3 with TRBJ2-7; no reliable D call. This CDR3 has 11 residues. Germline CDR1 and CDR2: LGHNA and YSLEER. The V and J ends lost 3 bases and 7 bases respectively, with 7 bases between them. CDR3 in amino acids: CASSHDNEQYF. Written as DNA, the CDR3 is TGCGCCAGCAGCCATGACAATGAGCAGTACTTC.

Only a few counts were recorded for this clonotype. The CDR3 DNA is TGCAGCGTTGAACGTGGCGGAGACTACGAGCAGTACTTC. Its translation: CSVERGGDYEQYF. The chain employs TRBV29-1 and TRBJ2-7; no firm D call. CDR3 length: 13 residues. Trimming took 2 bases from V and 3 from J, leaving 11 bases between them. The germline CDR1 and CDR2 sequences are SQVTM and ANQGSEA.

The chain is built from TRBV5-1 and TRBJ2-1; 13 bases line up with TRBD2. The CDR3 is 14 residues long. J lost 9 bases, V lost 4 bases, and 4 bases had no gene match. Germline CDR1 and CDR2: SGHRS and YFSETQ. CDR3 coding DNA: TGCGCCAGCAGCCGCGGGACTAGCGGGACTGAGCAGTTCTTC. Translated, it gives CASSRGTSGTEQFF.

The chain links TRBV12-3 or TRBV12-4 to TRBJ1-2; D may be TRBD1 (6 bases). The CDR3 length is 12 residues. Between the trimmed V and J ends, which lost 7 bases and 8 bases, there was a span of 14 bases. CDR3 region: CASNFGGQGYTF. CDR3 coding DNA: TGTGCCAGCAATTTCGGGGGGCAGGGCTACACCTTC.

V and J are TRBV20-1 and TRBJ1-2; no reliable D call. Germline V gives CDR1 DFQATT, CDR2 SNEGSKA (reference sequence). The CDR3 runs to 13 residues. Deletions cut 4 bases from V and 4 bases from J, with 13 bases between. CDR3 amino acids: CSATPGYGYGYTF. The CDR3 DNA is TGCAGTGCTACCCCGGGCTACGGCTATGGCTACACCTTC.

As concerns this clonotype: A read error may produce the germline difference seen at one junction end. The genes are TRBV7-9 and TRBJ2-5; D uncertain. The germline CDR1 and CDR2 sequences are SEHNR and FQNEAQ (reference sequence). The CDR3 length is 15 residues. CDR3 sequence reads: CASSSNAPEQGTQYF. The CDR3 DNA follows: TGTGCCAGCAGCTCCAATGCTCCTGAGCAAGGGACCCAGTACTTC.

The rearrangement uses TRBV5-1 and TRBJ1-1, with TRBD1 as a possible D gene (5 bases). The CDR3 runs to 14 residues. With 2 bases removed from V and 4 bases from J, the gap between germline ends came to 12 bases. From germline, CDR1 is SGHRS and CDR2 YFSETQ. The DNA for the CDR3 is TGCGCCAGCAGCTTTTGGGGGGGGTCCACTGAAGCTTTCTTT. Amino acids: CASSFWGGSTEAFF.

The chain joins TRBV20-1 to TRBJ2-1, with 9 bases fitting TRBD2. The V gene's germline CDR1 is DFQATT and CDR2 SNEGSKA (reference sequence). Unmatched junction bases numbered 11, after V lost 4 bases and J lost 1 base. CDR3 length: 17 residues. The CDR3 loop is CSATRGLAWPSYNEQFF. The CDR3 DNA is TGCAGTGCTACCCGAGGACTAGCGTGGCCTTCCTACAATGAGCAGTTCTTC.

The chain is built from TRBV28 and TRBJ1-2, with no clear D. CDR3 size: 13 residues. CDR1 is MDHEN, CDR2 SYDVKM, per germline. Trimming took 2 bases from V and 6 from J, leaving 10 bases between them. CDR3 loop: CASSLRASDGYTF. The CDR3, as DNA: TGTGCCAGCAGTTTAAGAGCATCGGATGGCTACACCTTC.

The chain combines TRBV13 with TRBJ2-1; D possibly corresponds to TRBD2 (6 bases). The V gene's germline CDR1 is PRHDT and CDR2 FYEKMQ (reference sequence). The CDR3 consists of 17 residues. Trimming removed 2 bases from V and 0 bases from J, with 14 bases in between. Written as DNA, the CDR3 is TGTGCCAGCAGCTTAATTACTAGCTGGAGCTCCTACAATGAGCAGTTCTTC. It translates to CASSLITSWSSYNEQFF.

This clonotype was seen only a few times. The chain is built from TRBV27 and TRBJ2-3, with D possibly TRBD2 on 6 matching bases. Germline CDR1 is MNHEY and CDR2 is SMNVEV (reference sequence). The CDR3 length is 13 residues. V was shortened by 7 bases and J by 3 bases, with 11 bases between the two germline ends. The CDR3 DNA reads TGTGCCAGCACGGGGGATGAAACAGATACGCAGTATTTT. Encoded protein: CASTGDETDTQYF.

The gene calls are TRBV2 and TRBJ2-7; 7 nucleotides align to TRBD1. This CDR3 has 13 residues. Germline V gives CDR1 SNHLY, CDR2 FYNNEI. The junction had 8 bases not matched to a gene; V was cut back by 9 bases and J by 3 bases. The CDR3 is CASDRGHGYEQYF. The CDR3 nucleotides read TGTGCCAGTGATAGGGGGCACGGCTACGAGCAGTACTTC.

The chain employs TRBV11-2 and TRBJ2-1; TRBD2 aligns across 10 bases. This CDR3 is built from 15 residues. The V gene's germline CDR1 is SGHAT and CDR2 FQNNGV. With V trimmed by 6 bases and J by 5 bases, 7 bases remained unmatched. The CDR3 is CASRGLAGDHNEQFF. The DNA for the CDR3 is TGTGCCAGCAGGGGCCTAGCGGGAGACCACAATGAGCAGTTCTTC. The variable domain in full, with the rest retrieved from reference TRBV11-2 and TRBJ2-1, is EAGVAQSPRYKIIEKRQSVAFWCNPISGHATLYWYQQILGQGPKLLIQFQNNGVVDDSQLPKDRFSAERLKGVDSTLKIQPAKLEDSAVYLCASRGLAGDHNEQFFGPGTRLTVL.

This clonotype was seen more than once but under ten times. The chain couples TRBV7-2 to TRBJ1-3; TRBD1 might be the D (6 bases). Germline CDR1 is SGHTA and CDR2 is FQGNSA. This CDR3 is 15 amino acids long. Trimming left V 0 bases short and J 2 bases short, with 8 bases between. This CDR3 reads CASSLAGGAGNTIYF. The CDR3 nucleotides read TGTGCCAGCAGCTTAGCAGGGGGAGCTGGAAACACCATATATTTT.

This chain connects TRBV5-1 to TRBJ2-7; D may match TRBD1 or TRBD2 (5 bases each). Germline CDR1 and CDR2: SGHRS and YFSETQ. The CDR3 consists of 17 residues. With 0 bases removed from V and 0 bases from J, the gap between germline ends came to 16 bases. CDR3 residues: CASSLDTLRDLSYEQYF. CDR3 nucleotide sequence: TGCGCCAGCAGCTTGGATACTCTCCGGGACCTCTCCTACGAGCAGTACTTC.